This note documents a single T cell receptor (beta chain) sequence. TCRdb re-derived calls from the RT-PCR reads in MiXCR, one entry per CDR3 protein. The table records almost 700,000 distinct CDR3 sequences, more than 13% of them present only once. The ends were cut back, 1 base at V and 2 bases at J, with 5 bases in the middle. The germline gives CDR1 MDHEN, CDR2 SYDVKM. This CDR3 spans 13 amino acids. Material for sequencing was memory CD4+ T cells from blood. The chain joins TRBV28 to TRBJ1-2; D is unclear. This receptor was taken from a female donor in good health, serving as a healthy control. CDR3 sequence: CASSLFSNYGYTF. The DNA of the CDR3 is TGTGCCAGCAGTTTATTTTCCAACTATGGCTACACCTTC.